One sample yielded the 26 T cell receptor beta chains listed below, sequenced in a study of blood T cell repertoires in COVID-19. TCRdb's table, derived via immunoSEQ multiplex PCR, lists solely in-frame clones and lacks some. In the table there are 280,000 or so clones, about 87% of which are singletons. Sequenced material: peripheral blood. Receptors were obtained from a woman younger than 45 who had recovered from COVID-19.

Concerning this clone itself: Within the sample, other DNA sequences also encode this same CDR3. This chain uses TRBV5-1 with TRBJ2-7; 7 bases fit TRBD2. CDR3 length: 14 amino acids. The germline V gene encodes CDR1 SGHRS and CDR2 YFSETQ. Trimming at V came to 4 bases and at J to 3 bases, leaving 7 bases not matched to a gene. Here the CDR3 reads CASSLQTSSYEQYF. The DNA for the CDR3 is TGCGCCAGCAGCCTTCAGACTAGCAGCTACGAGCAGTACTTC.

The CDR3 region is CASSGSQAEGSEQFF. The CDR3 nucleotides are TGTGCCAGCAGTGGCTCCCAGGCGGAGGGGTCTGAGCAGTTCTTC. The J gene is TRBJ2-1, the V gene TRBV6-4, with a weak D call TRBD2 (6 bases). The length of the CDR3 is 15 residues. V was pared by 4 bases and J by 9 bases, with 19 bases between. Germline CDR1 is MRHNA and CDR2 is SNTAGT.

This clone appeared a few times. The chain couples TRBV5-1 to TRBJ2-7, with TRBD2 matching 12 bases. CDR1 and CDR2 from the germline V gene are SGHRS and YFSETQ. The V gene end was trimmed by 3 bases and the J gene end by 3 bases; junction bases not matched to a gene: 4. This CDR3 spans 15 amino acids. CDR3 sequence reads: CASSSGLAGFYEQYF. The CDR3 nucleotides read TGCGCCAGCAGCTCCGGACTAGCGGGGTTCTACGAGCAGTACTTC.

The chain has TRBV10-2 and TRBJ2-5, with a weak D call TRBD2 (6 bases). The CDR3 spans 13 residues. Germline V gives CDR1 WSHSY, CDR2 SAAADI. Trimming shortened V by 4 bases and J by 5 bases, and 11 bases separated the two germline ends. CDR3 bases: TGCGCCAGCAGTGGGCCAAGCGGGGAGACCCAGTACTTC. This codes for CASSGPSGETQYF.

The CDR3 DNA reads TGTGCCAGCAAAACCCCCCAGGGAGGGGTACAAGAGACCCAGTACTTC. Translating gives CASKTPQGGVQETQYF. The V gene is TRBV28, the J gene TRBJ2-5; TRBD2 matches at 7 bases. The CDR3 length is 16 residues. Germline values: CDR1 MDHEN, CDR2 SYDVKM. With 7 bases clipped from V and 2 bases from J, the junction kept 13 bases outside the gene matches.

The J gene is TRBJ2-2, the V gene TRBV5-1, with 7 bases lining up with TRBD1. Trimming removed 3 bases from V and 9 bases from J; junction bases left unmatched: 2. CDR3 length: 12 amino acids. CDR1 and CDR2 from the germline V gene are SGHRS and YFSETQ. CDR3: CASSSDRRELFF. The CDR3 DNA is TGCGCCAGCAGCTCGGACAGGCGGGAGCTGTTTTTT.

The V call is TRBV19, the J call TRBJ2-5; D may be TRBD2 (6 bases). CDR1 is LNHDA and CDR2 is SQIVND in the germline V gene (reference sequence). This CDR3 has 13 residues. V was cut by 7 bases and J by 4 bases, with 13 bases left in between. The CDR3 DNA follows: TGTGCCAGTACCTCACTGGGGGGAGAGACCCAGTACTTC. It yields the protein CASTSLGGETQYF.

J is TRBJ1-1 and V is TRBV3-1 (or the pseudogene TRBV3-2); D perhaps matches TRBD1 (5 bases). V lost 1 base and J 3 bases, leaving 12 bases between the germline ends. The CDR3 is 15 residues long. Germline loops: CDR1 LGHDT, CDR2 YNNKEL (reference sequence). The CDR3 DNA sequence: TGTGCCAGCAGCCAAGCAGGGATGGGCGACACTGAAGCTTTCTTT. This encodes CASSQAGMGDTEAFF.

A single count supports this clone. The chain couples TRBV7-2 to TRBJ2-7, with unresolved D. Germline V CDR1 and CDR2: SGHTA, FQGNSA. This CDR3 comprises 12 residues. Trimming cost V 1 base and J 4 bases, with 5 bases left between them. The CDR3 region has the DNA TGTGCCAGCAGCTTAGGAGTATACGAGCAGTACTTC. This gives the protein CASSLGVYEQYF.

The chain couples TRBV6-5 to TRBJ2-2; the match to TRBD1 covers 8 bases. There are 13 residues in the CDR3. V was clipped by 4 bases and J by 6 bases; unmatched bases: 1. Per the germline V gene, CDR1 is MNHEY and CDR2 is SVGAGI. DNA for the CDR3: TGTGCCAGCAGTTCACAGGGGGCCGGGGAGCTGTTTTTT. This gives the protein CASSSQGAGELFF.

This clone was recorded only once. The CDR3 bases are TGTGCCAGTAGTAGACTCGAGGGGGTGAACAATCAGCCCCAGCATTTT. Its protein is CASSRLEGVNNQPQHF. The chain carries TRBV19 and TRBJ1-5, with D possibly being TRBD1 (6 bases). There are 16 residues in the CDR3. Germline-derived CDR1 and CDR2 are LNHDA and SQIVND (reference sequence). The V and J ends lost 4 bases and 3 bases respectively, with 16 bases between them.

The chain is built from TRBV27 and TRBJ1-5, with a tentative D call TRBD1 (5 bases). This CDR3 has 15 residues. Germline lookup yields CDR1 MNHEY and CDR2 SMNVEV (reference sequence). Trimming removed 6 bases at V and 5 bases at J, with 17 bases between. CDR3 loop: CASSWVGGDHQPQHF. For the CDR3, the DNA is TGTGCCAGCAGCTGGGTCGGGGGTGATCATCAGCCCCAGCATTTT.

Notes on this clone: Different DNA sequences within this sample yield the same CDR3. The V gene is TRBV28, the J gene TRBJ2-2; 12 nucleotides match TRBD2. Germline V gene sequence: CDR1 MDHEN, CDR2 SYDVKM. This CDR3 comprises 17 residues. After removal of 4 bases from V and 6 bases from J, the junction contained 9 bases not matched to a gene. The CDR3 region has the DNA TGTGCCAGCAGTTCATGGGGTCTAGCGGGGGGGCCCGGGGAGCTGTTTTTT. Amino acid sequence: CASSSWGLAGGPGELFF.

Concerning this clone: At one of its ends the junction is not consistent with the germline gene, which may arise from a read error. The gene calls are TRBV5-5 and TRBJ1-3; D might be TRBD1 (6 bases). Germline CDR1 SGHKS, CDR2 YYEKEE (reference sequence). The CDR3 contains 13 residues. CDR3 nucleotides: TGTGCCAGCAGCTCCCTAGCTCAGGGGACCCCTACTTTT. Its protein is CASSSLAQGTPTF.

This chain links TRBV7-9 with TRBJ1-5, with D possibly matching TRBD1 (5 bases). Germline V lookup: CDR1 SEHNR, CDR2 FQNEAQ (reference sequence). The CDR3 runs 13 residues. V lost 5 bases to trimming and J lost 3 bases, with 8 bases between them. CDR3 coding DNA: TGTGCCAGCAGCCCAGGGATCAATCAGCCCCAGCATTTT. Translated: CASSPGINQPQHF.

V gene TRBV5-1 combines with J gene TRBJ2-3, with TRBD2 as a possible D gene (6 bases). V lost 4 bases and J 5 bases, leaving 14 bases between the germline ends. Per germline, CDR1 SGHRS and CDR2 YFSETQ. This CDR3 comprises 14 residues. In DNA, the CDR3 is TGCGCCAGCAGCCAGGCGCGGGGTGAAGATACGCAGTATTTT. Its protein product is CASSQARGEDTQYF.

The chain links TRBV11-2 to TRBJ2-7; D is possibly TRBD1 (6 bases). The germline CDR1 and CDR2 sequences are SGHAT and FQNNGV. The CDR3 consists of 14 residues. The germline V and J ends were trimmed by 1 base and 0 bases, with 7 bases remaining between them. The CDR3 DNA is TGTGCCAGCAGCTTAGGCAGGGGCTCCTACGAGCAGTACTTC. Translation gives CASSLGRGSYEQYF. Using reference TRBV11-2 and TRBJ2-7 for the parts outside the CDR3, the full variable domain is EAGVAQSPRYKIIEKRQSVAFWCNPISGHATLYWYQQILGQGPKLLIQFQNNGVVDDSQLPKDRFSAERLKGVDSTLKIQPAKLEDSAVYLCASSLGRGSYEQYFGPGTRLTVT.

V is TRBV23-1 and J is TRBJ1-5; TRBD1 aligns across 8 bases. TRBV23-1 is reported as an ORF; its role is uncertain. The CDR3 totals 16 residues. V dropped 2 bases and J dropped 3; count of bases not matched to a gene: 6. The DNA for the CDR3 is TGCGCCAGCAGTCAAAAACAGGGGGTGGACAATCAGCCCCAGCATTTT. This translates into CASSQKQGVDNQPQHF.

The chain couples TRBV2 to TRBJ2-3; D may be TRBD2 (5 bases). The V end lost 6 bases, the J end lost 8 bases, and 15 bases lay between the germline ends. The CDR3 has 13 residues. Germline CDR1 reads SNHLY; CDR2 reads FYNNEI. This chain's CDR3 is CASSPNLGVTQYF. Written as DNA, the CDR3 is TGTGCCAGCAGCCCTAATTTGGGAGTTACGCAGTATTTT.

The V and J genes are TRBV7-9 and TRBJ1-6; no definite D call. This CDR3 has 13 amino acids. Germline V gives CDR1 SEHNR, CDR2 FQNEAQ (reference sequence). Trimming shortened V by 1 base and J by 7 bases, and 5 bases separated the two germline ends. CDR3 nucleotides: TGTGCCAGCAGCTTAGAAGAGAATTCACCCCTCCACTTT. Translation gives CASSLEENSPLHF.

This chain connects TRBV15 to TRBJ1-2; D is unclear. CDR3 length: 16 residues. CDR1 is LNHNV, CDR2 YYDKDF, per germline (reference sequence). Trimming left V 0 bases short and J 3 bases short, with 14 bases between. The CDR3 DNA sequence: TGTGCCACCAGCAGAGATCTCGGGGTTAAAGACTATGGCTACACCTTC. Protein sequence: CATSRDLGVKDYGYTF. Together with reference TRBV15 and TRBJ1-2, the CDR3 gives the full variable domain: DAMVIQNPRYQVTQFGKPVTLSCSQTLNHNVMYWYQQKSSQAPKLLFHYYDKDFNNEADTPDNFQSRRPNTSFCFLDIRSPGLGDTAMYLCATSRDLGVKDYGYTFGSGTRLTVV.

The chain recombines TRBV7-3 with TRBJ1-5, with D unclear. The germline gives CDR1 SGHTA, CDR2 FQGTGA. The CDR3 has 14 residues. Deletions cut 5 bases from V and 6 bases from J, with 14 bases between. CDR3 in DNA: TGTGCCAGCAGCCCGACGGGGATCGGTCAGCCCCAGCATTTT. It specifies CASSPTGIGQPQHF.

The chain has TRBV6-4 and TRBJ2-1; 12 bases match TRBD2. Germline CDR1 MRHNA, CDR2 SNTAGT. Trimming removed 5 bases from V and 0 bases from J; junction bases left unmatched: 5. CDR3 length: 17 amino acids. Here the CDR3 reads CASSLLAGGLSYNEQFF. As DNA, the CDR3 is TGTGCCAGCAGTTTACTAGCGGGGGGCCTCTCCTACAATGAGCAGTTCTTC.

The V gene is TRBV19, the J gene TRBJ1-5; 7 nucleotides agree with TRBD1. V was pared by 7 bases and J by 0 bases, with 9 bases of the junction left unmatched. The CDR3 has 16 amino acids. Germline CDR1 and CDR2: LNHDA and SQIVND (reference sequence). CDR3 sequence (DNA): TGTGCCAGTATGGGGGCAGGGGGACATAGCAATCAGCCCCAGCATTTT. Its translation: CASMGAGGHSNQPQHF. Filled out from reference TRBV19 and TRBJ1-5, the complete variable domain reads DGGITQSPKYLFRKEGQNVTLSCEQNLNHDAMYWYRQDPGQGLRLIYYSQIVNDFQKGDIAEGYSVSREKKESFPLTVTSAQKNPTAFYLCASMGAGGHSNQPQHFGDGTRLSIL.

The rearrangement joins TRBV3-1 (or the pseudogene TRBV3-2) to TRBJ2-7, with D uncertain. The germline CDR1 and CDR2 sequences are LGHDT and YNNKEL (reference sequence). The CDR3 is 14 residues long. V dropped 2 bases and J dropped 2 bases, with 10 bases sitting between them. In DNA form, the CDR3 reads TGTGCCAGCAGCCAACTTGGCGGAACCTACGAGCAGTACTTC. It yields the protein CASSQLGGTYEQYF.

This clone appeared once. The J gene is TRBJ1-5, the V gene TRBV10-3, with a possible D match to TRBD1 (5 bases). Germline V gene sequence: CDR1 ENHRY, CDR2 SYGVKD. The CDR3 loop spans 14 amino acids. V lost 6 bases, J lost 0 bases, and 9 bases lay in between. Written as DNA, the CDR3 is TGTGCCATCAGGGACAACGGTAGCAATCAGCCCCAGCATTTT. It codes for CAIRDNGSNQPQHF.